Listed here are 20 T cell receptor beta chains from one sample, sequenced in a study of blood T cells in healthy people across ages. A sample-barcoded 5' primer and a J-beta primer mix were used in a second PCR of roughly 7 to 12 cycles. TCRdb recomputed calls from the 5' RACE reads with MiXCR, one row per CDR3 protein. The sample carries some 1.5 million distinct CDR3 sequences, roughly 27% recorded once. Material: blood. The receptors were sampled from a woman younger than 45 in good health.

The chain carries TRBV7-8 and TRBJ1-2, with D maybe TRBD1 (5 bases). The V and J ends lost 5 bases and 10 bases respectively, with 20 bases between them. Germline V gene data show CDR1 as SGHVS and CDR2 as FQNEAQ. There are 14 residues in the CDR3. The CDR3 here is CASSLTGLPGDYTF. The CDR3 nucleotides are TGTGCCAGCAGCCTCACAGGTCTACCGGGTGACTACACCTTC. The whole variable domain, filled in from reference TRBV7-8 and TRBJ1-2, reads GAGVSQSPRYKVAKRGQDVALRCDPISGHVSLFWYQQALGQGPEFLTYFQNEAQLDKSGLPSDRFFAERPEGSVSTLKIQRTQQEDSAVYLCASSLTGLPGDYTFGSGTRLTVV.

The chain combines TRBV25-1 with TRBJ1-2; weak D call: TRBD1 (6 bases). The germline gives CDR1 MGHDK, CDR2 SYGVNS. The V gene lost 3 bases and the J gene lost 8 bases, with 16 bases spanning the gap. The length of the CDR3 is 14 residues. In DNA form, the CDR3 reads TGTGCCAGCAGTGAGAATGGGACACCTAAGGGCTACACCTTC. Protein product: CASSENGTPKGYTF.

This clonotype turned up a few times. The genes are TRBV7-3 and TRBJ2-3, with 7 bases that match TRBD2. Germline V gene data show CDR1 as SGHTA and CDR2 as FQGTGA. V lost 5 bases to trimming and J lost 5 bases; unmatched junction nucleotides: 13. The length of the CDR3 is 16 residues. CDR3 protein: CASSPMGTNPGDTQYF. The CDR3 DNA is TGTGCCAGCAGCCCCATGGGGACTAATCCGGGAGATACGCAGTATTTT. Together with reference TRBV7-3 and TRBJ2-3, the CDR3 gives the full variable domain: GAGVSQTPSNKVTEKGKYVELRCDPISGHTALYWYRQSLGQGPEFLIYFQGTGAADDSGLPNDRFFAVRPEGSVSTLKIQRTERGDSAVYLCASSPMGTNPGDTQYFGPGTRLTVL.

DNA for the CDR3: TGTGCCAGCAGCTCTATAGCGGGGCGGTCCGGGGAGCTGTTTTTT. Amino acid sequence: CASSSIAGRSGELFF. The chain employs TRBV6-4 and TRBJ2-2, with 8 nucleotides matching TRBD2. Germline V gives CDR1 MRHNA, CDR2 SNTAGT. The CDR3 is 15 residues long. With 6 bases clipped from V and 6 bases from J, the junction kept 9 bases outside the gene matches.

Ten or more counts support this clonotype. This CDR3 reads CSVRGASYEQYF. The CDR3 DNA reads TGCAGCGTTCGGGGGGCTTCCTACGAGCAGTACTTC. The chain employs TRBV20-1 and TRBJ2-7, with D perhaps TRBD2 (7 bases). CDR1 is DFQATT and CDR2 is SNEGSKA in the germline V gene (reference sequence). The CDR3 is made up of 12 amino acids.

This clonotype was picked up many times. The genes are TRBV10-3 and TRBJ2-1, with D hard to call. V lost 0 bases and J lost 10, with 7 bases in between. Germline lookup yields CDR1 ENHRY and CDR2 SYGVKD. The CDR3 is 12 residues long. CDR3 coding DNA: TGTGCCATCAGTGAGTCGTCAGTGGAGCAGTTCTTC. Translated: CAISESSVEQFF.

This clonotype turned up a few times. The V gene is TRBV2, the J gene TRBJ1-1, with 9 bases lining up with TRBD1. Trimming removed 6 bases from V and 5 bases from J; junction bases left unmatched: 7. The germline V gene has CDR1 SNHLY and CDR2 FYNNEI. There are 14 residues in the CDR3. CDR3 DNA: TGTGCCAGCAGCGCCCTGACAGGGGGGACTGAAGCTTTCTTT. This gives the protein CASSALTGGTEAFF.

This clonotype was counted a single time. An end of the junction does not agree with germline; a read error may underlie this. This rearrangement joins TRBV7-2 to TRBJ1-5, with D possibly matching TRBD1 (5 bases). The CDR3 sequence is 15 residues long. From germline, CDR1 is SGHTA and CDR2 FQGNSA. CDR3 in amino acids: CVSSFERGPNQPQHF. The CDR3 bases are TGTGTCAGCAGCTTCGAAAGGGGCCCCAATCAGCCCCAGCATTTT.

This clonotype was counted only a few times. This chain links TRBV20-1 with TRBJ2-4, with a tentative D call TRBD2 (5 bases). The germline CDR1 and CDR2 sequences are DFQATT and SNEGSKA (reference sequence). This CDR3 has 15 amino acids. The ends were cut back, 6 bases at V and 13 bases at J, with 28 bases in the middle. CDR3 nucleotides: TGCAGTGCCGGAGGCGGGCAATCAACCTACAATGAGCAGTACTTC. This codes for CSAGGGQSTYNEQYF.

This clonotype showed up many times. The chain is built from TRBV20-1 and TRBJ2-7, with TRBD2 matching 10 bases. Germline values: CDR1 DFQATT, CDR2 SNEGSKA (reference sequence). The trim removed 3 bases at V and 5 bases at J, leaving 7 bases unmatched. The CDR3 runs to 14 residues. In DNA, the CDR3 is TGCAGTGCTAGGGCTAGCGGGAGTATGGACGAGCAGTACTTC. Protein sequence: CSARASGSMDEQYF.

This chain connects TRBV2 to TRBJ2-1; D remains unclear. Trimming took 3 bases from V and 7 from J, leaving 10 bases between them. This CDR3 is built from 13 residues. Germline assignment: CDR1 SNHLY and CDR2 FYNNEI. The CDR3 protein is CASSEEHGNEQFF. CDR3 DNA sequence: TGTGCCAGCAGTGAGGAGCATGGGAATGAGCAGTTCTTC.

This clonotype was observed a few times. The chain couples TRBV14 to TRBJ2-3, with D perhaps matching TRBD1 (6 bases). The CDR3 is made up of 13 amino acids. With 7 bases removed from V and 12 bases from J, the gap between germline ends came to 20 bases. The germline V gene has CDR1 SGHDN and CDR2 FVKESK. CDR3 protein: CASTEDRSGHQYF. The CDR3, as DNA: TGTGCCAGCACCGAAGACAGGAGTGGGCATCAGTATTTT.

The rearrangement links TRBV20-1 to TRBJ2-1; TRBD2 matches 9 bases. V was pared by 0 bases and J by 9 bases, with 9 bases of the junction left unmatched. CDR1 DFQATT and CDR2 SNEGSKA come from the germline V gene (reference sequence). This CDR3 comprises 15 residues. The CDR3 here is CSARDLSREGREQFF. For the CDR3, the DNA is TGCAGTGCTAGAGATCTCTCGCGGGAGGGCCGTGAGCAGTTCTTC.

V and J are TRBV7-2 and TRBJ1-6; 9 positions match TRBD1. Germline V gene data show CDR1 as SGHTA and CDR2 as FQGNSA. The CDR3 is 19 amino acids. After removal of 1 base from V and 3 bases from J, the junction contained 10 bases not matched to a gene. The CDR3 sequence is CASSLGPGTGSRYNSPLHF. The CDR3 region has the DNA TGTGCCAGCAGCTTAGGTCCCGGGACAGGGTCTCGCTATAATTCACCCCTCCACTTT.

There are a few counts of this clonotype. The rearrangement joins TRBV9 to TRBJ2-1; 10 bases are shared with TRBD2. The J segment lost 6 bases and the V segment lost 0 bases, leaving 6 bases of the junction unmatched. CDR1 is SGDLS, CDR2 YYNGEE, per germline. The CDR3 has 16 amino acids. CDR3 DNA sequence: TGTGCCAGCAGCGTAGGGGATAGCGGGGGGTTCAATGAGCAGTTCTTC. As protein: CASSVGDSGGFNEQFF.

This clonotype came up a few times. The chain employs TRBV28 and TRBJ2-1, with 12 bases identical to TRBD2. Germline lookup yields CDR1 MDHEN and CDR2 SYDVKM. This CDR3 is built from 17 residues. J lost 5 bases, V lost 6 bases, and 11 bases had no gene match. The CDR3 here is CASRLGTSGWGDNEQFF. The DNA of the CDR3 is TGTGCCAGCAGACTCGGGACTAGCGGGTGGGGGGACAATGAGCAGTTCTTC.

CDR3 DNA: TGTGCCAGCACCGCTGCGAATGAGCAGTTCTTC. Translated: CASTAANEQFF. The gene calls are TRBV7-2 and TRBJ2-1; D ambiguous. With 7 bases removed from V and 7 bases from J, the gap between germline ends came to 8 bases. The V gene's germline CDR1 is SGHTA and CDR2 FQGNSA. There are 11 residues in the CDR3.

This clonotype was counted only a few times. The chain couples TRBV12-3 or TRBV12-4 to TRBJ1-5; a possible D gene is TRBD1 (5 bases). Trimming cost V 6 bases and J 7 bases, with 16 bases left between them. The CDR3 spans 14 residues. The DNA of the CDR3 is TGTGCCAGCAGCCCCTCCAGGGAGGAACAGCCCCAGCATTTT. Its protein is CASSPSREEQPQHF.

The chain is built from TRBV2 and TRBJ2-7; a possible D gene is TRBD1 (5 bases). Trimming cost V 3 bases and J 3 bases, with 9 bases left between them. This CDR3 is 13 amino acids long. CDR1 and CDR2 (germline): SNHLY, FYNNEI. The CDR3 protein is CASSETALYEQYF. DNA of the CDR3: TGTGCCAGCAGTGAGACAGCCCTCTACGAGCAGTACTTC.

V is TRBV5-1 and J is TRBJ1-1; D not certain. Between the trimmed V and J ends, which lost 2 bases and 4 bases, there was a span of 9 bases. CDR1 and CDR2 (germline): SGHRS, YFSETQ. The CDR3 sequence is 13 residues long. CDR3 sequence reads: CASSFIEGTEAFF. As DNA, the CDR3 is TGCGCCAGCAGCTTTATCGAGGGCACTGAAGCTTTCTTT.